The subject of this entry is one T cell receptor beta chain. This CDR3 spans 15 amino acids. Germline CDR1 reads SEHNR; CDR2 reads FQNEAQ (reference sequence). Trimming cost V 1 base and J 0 bases, with 8 bases left between them. Enrolment of Seattle patients took place during active infection, and they were followed longitudinally. This record comes from a study of blood T cell repertoires in COVID-19. The wider study: Whether acute or convalescent, the COVID-19 samples came from the United States, Italy and Spain. Sample material is recorded as cDNA or gDNA derived from T cells, B-cell-depleted T cells, or PBMCs.

As originally analysed: Amplification of reference gene primers was used by the study to estimate nucleated cell counts. Clones were read by immunoSEQ multiplex PCR, and TCRdb kept only the in-frame ones, dropping some. V and J calls and clone size come straight from that table; D and trimming were deduced from the DNA. The sample yields about 220,000 clones, 75% to 90% seen once. The sequenced sample was peripheral blood. The genes are TRBV7-9 and TRBJ2-3, with D maybe TRBD1 (6 bases). The clonotype was recovered from a woman in her sixties or seventies with COVID-19, enrolled during active disease. The CDR3 protein is CASSLERGSTDTQYF. In DNA, the CDR3 is TGTGCCAGCAGCTTAGAAAGGGGGAGCACAGATACGCAGTATTTT. Variable domain in full (rest from reference TRBV7-9 and TRBJ2-3): DTGVSQNPRHKITKRGQNVTFRCDPISEHNRLYWYRQTLGQGPEFLTYFQNEAQLEKSRLLSDRFSAERPKGSFSTLEIQRTEQGDSAMYLCASSLERGSTDTQYFGPGTRLTVL.